This T cell receptor beta chain is drawn from a study of T cells in women clearing cervical HPV infection. In the study overall: Controls were women whose single incident HPV16 infection cleared within 12 months without precancer or cancer.

Germline values: CDR1 GTSNPN, CDR2 SVGIG (reference sequence). CDR3 length equals 17 residues. Measured with immunoSEQ multiplex PCR; TCRdb has only the in-frame clones, and not every one. This sample's table has roughly 30,000 clones. The study's findings and limits: CIN3+ cases had significantly higher TCR richness than controls; evenness did not differ. Combining TCR richness with V gene abundances gave around 0.83 AUC.

On this clone: Its target is unknown. The CDR3 end is not reached by the read, which stops 3 residues before it; the germline J gene fills it in.

This sequence joins TRBV30 and TRBJ2-2, with 9 nucleotides matching TRBD1. This receptor was obtained from a woman between 18 and 70 years old with a cervical HPV16 infection that either progressed to CIN3+ or cleared (not recorded which). Sequencing was done on a sample of blood buffy coat. The sequenced CDR3 bases are TGTGCCTGGAGTGGTGGACAGGGGAGCTCTGGGGCCAACGTG. Translating gives CAWSGGQGSSGANV. The CDR3 in its entirety is CAWSGGQGSSGANVLFF.